A selection of T cell receptor beta chains follows, all from one sample in a study of PD-1 blockade in mismatch repair-deficient tumors. The method was immunoSEQ multiplex PCR; TCRdb's version includes in-frame clones alone and lacks a portion of them. The sample includes some 84,000 clones, 65% to 85% of them seen just once. The material was peripheral blood, obtained 12 weeks after starting pembrolizumab. All receptors derive from an adult with mismatch repair-deficient cancer. CDR3s include the opening cysteine and the closing phenylalanine or tryptophan.

j_call v_call cdr3_aa
TRBJ2-5 TRBV7-8 CASSPFTGDQETQYF
TRBJ2-2 TRBV12-5 CASGLVFREGVGGELFF
TRBJ2-3 TRBV7-3 CASSLGGQEIDTQYF
TRBJ2-3 TRBV7-2 CASSPPGAYTQYF
TRBJ2-1 TRBV9 CASSVEEGYNEQFF
TRBJ2-7 TRBV6-6 CASSPTTGEQYF
TRBJ2-5 TRBV5-6 CASSSGLAGGWRETQYF
TRBJ2-3 TRBV5-1 CASSEHSAADTQYF
TRBJ2-7 TRBV25-1 CASSPIRRGNRYEQYF
TRBJ2-7 TRBV5-4 CASSFSSGVEQYF
TRBJ1-1 TRBV7-8 CASSLVKLNTEAFF
TRBJ2-4 TRBV10-3 CAISEPLAGGPKNIQYF
TRBJ2-1 TRBV13 CASIRLGLAAYNEQFF
TRBJ1-2 TRBV9 CASSVEDSENYGYTF